These 9 T cell receptor beta chains share one sample of origin, sequenced in a study of blood T cell repertoires in COVID-19. The method was immunoSEQ multiplex PCR; TCRdb's version includes in-frame clones alone and lacks a portion of them. The sample has under 250,000 clones; roughly four fifths are singletons. The source material was peripheral blood. The receptors derive from a woman in her 70s with acute or convalescent COVID-19.

The V and J genes are TRBV7-2 and TRBJ1-4; the D gene is possibly TRBD1 (6 bases). This CDR3 has 15 amino acids. Germline loops: CDR1 SGHTA, CDR2 FQGNSA. Trimming pared 1 base from V and 4 bases from J, leaving 10 bases between. The CDR3 loop is CASSLDTGNNEKLFF. Here the CDR3 DNA reads TGTGCCAGCAGCTTAGACACAGGGAATAATGAAAAACTGTTTTTT.

The CDR3 region is CASRATGLRTGELFF. The CDR3 bases are TGTGCCAGCAGAGCCACTGGCCTCAGGACCGGGGAGCTGTTTTTT. The chain joins TRBV2 to TRBJ2-2; D uncertain. The V end was cut by 6 bases, the J end by 5 bases, with 16 bases between. CDR1 is SNHLY and CDR2 is FYNNEI in the germline V gene. CDR3 size: 15 residues.

This chain joins TRBV18 and TRBJ1-1; D call uncertain. The CDR3 loop spans 12 amino acids. The V end was cut by 3 bases, the J end by 10 bases, with 12 bases between. Germline V gene sequence: CDR1 KGHSH, CDR2 LQKENI. This chain's CDR3 is CASSPREAVAFF. In DNA form, the CDR3 reads TGTGCCAGCTCACCCCGAGAGGCGGTAGCTTTCTTT.

The gene calls are TRBV19 and TRBJ1-1; 7 bases are shared with TRBD1. J gave up 3 bases and V 5 bases, and 6 bases lay outside the gene matches. The CDR3 covers 14 residues. Germline V lookup: CDR1 LNHDA, CDR2 SQIVND (reference sequence). CDR3 region: CASSEGQRDTEAFF. The CDR3 DNA reads TGTGCCAGTAGTGAGGGACAGAGAGACACTGAAGCTTTCTTT. The full variable domain, its missing parts supplied by reference TRBV19 and TRBJ1-1, is DGGITQSPKYLFRKEGQNVTLSCEQNLNHDAMYWYRQDPGQGLRLIYYSQIVNDFQKGDIAEGYSVSREKKESFPLTVTSAQKNPTAFYLCASSEGQRDTEAFFGQGTRLTVV.

This clone has just a few counts. J is TRBJ2-2 and V is TRBV27, with 8 bases that match TRBD2. J lost 10 bases, V lost 0 bases, and 13 bases had no gene match. The CDR3 loop spans 17 amino acids. Germline CDR1 and CDR2: MNHEY and SMNVEV (reference sequence). The CDR3 protein is CASSLSYGGAGGEELFF. CDR3 coding DNA: TGTGCCAGCAGTTTATCGTACGGGGGGGCCGGTGGGGAGGAGCTGTTTTTT.

This clone was seen a handful of times. The chain combines TRBV18 with TRBJ1-1; 7 nucleotides match TRBD1. The CDR3 has 17 residues. The germline CDR1 and CDR2 sequences are KGHSH and LQKENI. J gave up 0 bases and V 2 bases, and 9 bases lay outside the gene matches. The CDR3 DNA is TGTGCCAGCTCACCAGAGACAGGGCTTAGTATGAACACTGAAGCTTTCTTT. Protein sequence: CASSPETGLSMNTEAFF.

The V gene is TRBV7-2, the J gene TRBJ2-1, with D uncertain. Per germline, CDR1 SGHTA and CDR2 FQGNSA. The CDR3 extends over 14 amino acids. Trimming took off 5 bases at V and 1 base at J, with 9 bases between the two ends. The CDR3 spells CASSLPGSYNEQFF. CDR3 DNA: TGTGCCAGCAGCCTCCCAGGTTCCTACAATGAGCAGTTCTTC.

The chain uses TRBV19 and TRBJ2-5; weak D call: TRBD1 (6 bases). V lost 1 base and J lost 5, with 11 bases in between. Germline loops: CDR1 LNHDA, CDR2 SQIVND (reference sequence). This CDR3 has 14 residues. CDR3 loop: CASSIGRGEETQYF. CDR3 DNA sequence: TGTGCCAGTAGTATAGGCAGGGGTGAGGAGACCCAGTACTTC.

The chain combines TRBV27 with TRBJ1-2; possible D gene TRBD1, 5 bases. CDR1 MNHEY and CDR2 SMNVEV come from the germline V gene (reference sequence). The CDR3 is 16 amino acids. V lost 4 bases, J lost 8 bases, and 23 bases lay in between. CDR3 region: CASSSQGTGAWGGYTF. The CDR3, as DNA: TGTGCCAGCAGTTCTCAAGGGACGGGAGCTTGGGGAGGCTACACCTTC.